This paragraph reports one TCR beta chain. What it binds is not known. The data originate from a study of T cells after yellow fever vaccination. V shed 7 bases and J shed 3 bases, with 10 bases lying between them. The CDR3 has 14 amino acids. Germline V gene lookup returns CDR1 MNHEY and CDR2 SVGEGT. Overall study findings and caveats: CD4 and CD8 compartments shared a small share of clonotypes, likely from convergent recombination. Weaker in magnitude, the secondary response showed a faster peak on day 5 versus 15. FACS-sorted repertoires might harbor abundant contaminating clonotypes from the bulk population.

A 5'RACE template-switching step, the method used to make TCR cDNA, added a universal primer site and UMIs. TCRdb passed the 5' RACE reads through MiXCR, listing each CDR3 protein once. The table lists 300,000 or so distinct CDR3 sequences, around 13% of them singletons. The material sequenced was CD4+ T cells sorted from PBMCs, taken 45 days after the yellow fever booster vaccination. This TCR was sampled from a young man who received the YFV17D yellow fever vaccine. This chain joins TRBV6-2 or TRBV6-3 and TRBJ2-6; D remains ambiguous. Here the CDR3 reads CASNPVGGANVLTF. CDR3 in DNA: TGTGCCAGCAATCCAGTGGGTGGGGCCAACGTCCTGACTTTC.